One T cell receptor beta chain is described in this entry. In its sample, this clonotype was seen many times. No cognate antigen has been identified for it. The input lacks base qualities; no much larger clone sits a single base away. These data belong to a study of breast tumors, draining lymph nodes, adjacent tissues (dated by TCRdb to 2016 to 2017). At the level of the whole study: Breast cancer patients provided tumor, adjacent nontumor tissue and axillary lymph nodes, and the study compared the TCR beta repertoires across these three sources. In human breast cancer, the study set out to assess how tumor, surrounding tissue and draining lymph node repertoires relate to one another and whether T cells might be exchanged between them.

Findings and caveats that apply to the study as a whole: Tumor T-cell repertoires showed less diversity than lymph node repertoires and more diversity than nontumor tissue repertoires, and tumor T-cell repertoires showed preferential V and J gene usage. The data were considered consistent with most tumor T cells being derived from the lymph node and subsequently expanding within tumor tissue. Tumor and nontumor tissue repertoires were found to be significantly more similar in luminal-like than in basal-like breast cancer. The study presented the conclusion that tumor T cells originate in lymph nodes as consistent with a hypothesis, not as something directly demonstrated.

Lymph node samples were obtained from the axillary draining lymph nodes of breast cancer patients. Sequencer: Illumina HiSeq 2000. Multiplex PCR amplification was used to generate the TCR beta chain libraries. High-throughput sequencing was used to analyze the amplified TCR beta chain products. TCRdb handled the public reads itself, with Q25 trimming in fastp and clone calling in MiXCR, and kept productive beta chains. Each entry merges the rows of one CDR3 protein and shows their most common DNA and genes. The sample data list 150,000 to 200,000 distinct CDR3 sequences, and around a third of these were observed just once. The top ten constitute approximately 4.2% of the sample. Sequenced material: axillary lymph node tissue. This receptor was identified in a female donor with breast cancer. Some clones in this sample may be carry-over from other donors' samples.

The CDR3 protein is CASSWDRGLNNEQFF. The nucleotides are TGTGCCAGCAGCTGGGACAGGGGGCTTAATAATGAGCAGTTCTTC. This sequence uses TRBV7-8 and TRBJ2-1; TRBD1 agrees with 12 junctional bases. The CDR3 spans 15 residues, from the cysteine through the phenylalanine. Of all the DNA, just the CDR3 is kept, 45 bases in frame from base 1. The germline V end is reduced by 4 bases and the J end by 7 bases; junction bases left unmatched: 5. CDR1 and CDR2 are drawn from the germline V gene: SGHVS, FQNEAQ.